These 16 T cell receptor beta chains were sequenced from one sample in a study of cytotoxic CD8 clonotypes in ibrutinib-treated CLL. The protocol was immunoSEQ multiplex PCR, while the TCRdb copy is restricted to in-frame clones and leaves out a portion. The sample lists 90,000 to 95,000 clones, roughly three quarters occurring once. The sample in question was PBMCs, obtained after 24 months of ibrutinib treatment. The receptor source for this set is a human donor with chronic lymphocytic leukemia.

The genes are TRBV25-1 and TRBJ2-5; 8 bases are a match to TRBD1. J lost 3 bases, V lost 5 bases, and 8 bases had no gene match. Germline V gene lookup returns CDR1 MGHDK and CDR2 SYGVNS. The CDR3 is 15 residues long. CDR3 loop: CASSQGGTGEETQYF. DNA of the CDR3: TGTGCCAGCAGTCAAGGCGGGACAGGAGAAGAGACCCAGTACTTC.

This chain uses TRBV5-5 with TRBJ1-1, with a tentative D call TRBD1 (5 bases). Germline CDR1 is SGHKS and CDR2 is YYEKEE (reference sequence). V lost 0 bases, J lost 4 bases, and 13 bases lay in between. This CDR3 contains 15 residues. The CDR3 loop is CASSLAPGGSTEAFF. DNA of the CDR3: TGTGCCAGCAGCTTGGCCCCGGGGGGAAGCACTGAAGCTTTCTTT.

The rearrangement uses TRBV18 and TRBJ2-3, with a tentative D call TRBD2 (7 bases). Per the germline V gene, CDR1 is KGHSH and CDR2 is LQKENI. The CDR3 contains 14 residues. V was clipped by 2 bases and J by 4 bases, with 10 bases between them. Here the CDR3 reads CASSPRGGSDTQYF. CDR3 coding DNA: TGTGCCAGCTCACCAAGGGGGGGGTCAGATACGCAGTATTTT.

The CDR3 bases are TGTGCCAGCAGCTTAGTTAGCAGGGGGGACACTGAAGCTTTCTTT. Translating gives CASSLVSRGDTEAFF. The chain recombines TRBV7-2 with TRBJ1-1; 7 nucleotides line up with TRBD1. This CDR3 contains 15 residues. With 1 base clipped from V and 3 bases from J, the junction kept 5 bases outside the gene matches. Looked up from germline, CDR1 is SGHTA and CDR2 is FQGNSA.

The chain is built from TRBV19 and TRBJ1-2; TRBD1 aligns across 10 bases. V lost 6 bases and J lost 2; bases outside the gene matches: 6. This CDR3 has 15 amino acids. The germline V gene has CDR1 LNHDA and CDR2 SQIVND (reference sequence). The DNA of the CDR3 is TGTGCCAGTAGCGCCGGGACAGGGGTAAACTATGGCTACACCTTC. It yields the protein CASSAGTGVNYGYTF.

The chain is built from TRBV28 and TRBJ2-7; 7 bases fit TRBD1. The CDR3 has 14 residues. After removal of 5 bases from V and 9 bases from J, the junction contained 13 bases not matched to a gene. CDR1 is MDHEN, CDR2 SYDVKM, per germline. CDR3 protein: CASSGTAKWDGQYF. The CDR3 nucleotides are TGTGCCAGCAGTGGGACAGCTAAGTGGGACGGGCAGTACTTC.

This chain uses TRBV5-1 with TRBJ1-3; D not certain. Between the trimmed V and J ends, which lost 1 base and 4 bases, there was a span of 9 bases. CDR1 is SGHRS and CDR2 is YFSETQ in the germline V gene. This CDR3 has 14 residues. The CDR3 coding sequence is TGCGCCAGCAGCTTGATGACCGAAGGAAACACCATATATTTT. Protein product: CASSLMTEGNTIYF.

This sequence joins TRBV6-4 and TRBJ2-1; the match to TRBD2 covers 7 bases. The germline V gene has CDR1 MRHNA and CDR2 SNTAGT. The CDR3 sequence is 16 residues long. Trimming took 1 base from V and 6 from J; bases not matched to a gene: 9. CDR3 protein: CASSDWGGSAVNEQFF. DNA for the CDR3: TGTGCCAGCAGTGACTGGGGCGGGAGCGCTGTCAATGAGCAGTTCTTC.

The chain couples TRBV7-8 to TRBJ1-1; D ambiguous. V dropped 8 bases and J dropped 7 bases, with 20 bases sitting between them. Germline V lookup: CDR1 SGHVS, CDR2 FQNEAQ. CDR3 length: 14 residues. The CDR3 region is CASRSLGSPDEAFF. The CDR3 DNA follows: TGTGCCAGCCGCTCGTTGGGGTCCCCGGATGAAGCTTTCTTT.

V is TRBV9 and J is TRBJ1-1; maybe TRBD1 (6 bases). The CDR3 is made up of 15 amino acids. The V end was cut by 4 bases, the J end by 5 bases, with 18 bases between. Germline lookup yields CDR1 SGDLS and CDR2 YYNGEE. Here the CDR3 DNA reads TGTGCCAGCAGCCCCGGCGGGGGGCTGGGAACTGAAGCTTTCTTT. Translating gives CASSPGGGLGTEAFF. Together with reference TRBV9 and TRBJ1-1, the CDR3 gives the full variable domain: DSGVTQTPKHLITATGQRVTLRCSPRSGDLSVYWYQQSLDQGLQFLIQYYNGEERAKGNILERFSAQQFPDLHSELNLSSLELGDSALYFCASSPGGGLGTEAFFGQGTRLTVV.

About this clone: The junction departs from germline at one end; a sequencing error may be responsible. V and J are TRBV5-1 and TRBJ2-6, with unresolved D. The CDR3 extends over 15 amino acids. In germline, CDR1 is SGHRS, CDR2 YFSETQ. The CDR3 loop is CASSFGDSGANVLTF. CDR3 nucleotides: TGCGCTAGCAGCTTCGGAGATTCTGGGGCCAACGTCCTGACTTTC.

The chain uses TRBV19 and TRBJ2-1; D gene unclear. The CDR3 covers 12 residues. Trimming left V 4 bases short and J 10 bases short, with 11 bases between. In germline, CDR1 is LNHDA, CDR2 SQIVND (reference sequence). The CDR3 region has the DNA TGTGCCAGTAGTAGACACCAGCAGGAGCAGTTCTTC. Its translation: CASSRHQQEQFF.

This clone was detected a few times. This chain links TRBV6-1 with TRBJ1-3; no clear D gene. The CDR3 has 14 residues. Trimming left V 3 bases short and J 3 bases short, with 9 bases between. CDR1 MNHNS and CDR2 SASEGT come from the germline V gene. DNA of the CDR3: TGTGCCAGCAGTGACAGTGGGTATGGAAACACCATATATTTT. Protein: CASSDSGYGNTIYF.

The chain links TRBV5-1 to TRBJ2-1; the match to TRBD1 covers 11 bases. The CDR3 is 15 residues long. V lost 2 bases and J lost 8; bases outside the gene matches: 6. Per the germline V gene, CDR1 is SGHRS and CDR2 is YFSETQ. CDR3 DNA sequence: TGCGCCAGCAGCTTCTCCGGGACAGGGGGTGATGAGCAGTTCTTC. This codes for CASSFSGTGGDEQFF.

V is TRBV18 and J is TRBJ2-7; tentatively, D is TRBD1 (6 bases). Germline lookup yields CDR1 KGHSH and CDR2 LQKENI. The CDR3 covers 15 residues. The V end lost 5 bases, the J end lost 2 bases, and 16 bases lay between the germline ends. CDR3 region: CASSASHGTPYEQYF. The CDR3 DNA reads TGTGCCAGCTCAGCGTCTCACGGGACACCCTACGAGCAGTACTTC.

This chain uses TRBV4-1 with TRBJ2-1; TRBD1 agrees at 7 bases. This CDR3 comprises 16 residues. Germline V CDR1 and CDR2: MGHRA, YSYEKL. V lost 4 bases, J lost 6 bases, and 12 bases stayed unmatched. The CDR3 DNA is TGCGCCAGCAGCCTTCAGACAGGGATCGAAGGCAATGAGCAGTTCTTC. Amino acid sequence: CASSLQTGIEGNEQFF.